These T cell receptor beta chains were read from a single sample in a study of blood T cell repertoires in COVID-19. Method: immunoSEQ multiplex PCR; TCRdb's copy keeps in-frame clones and lacks some. The data show 100,000 to 130,000 clones, 90% to 95% seen once. Sequencing was done on a sample of peripheral blood. These receptor sequences come from a woman in her twenties or thirties with acute or convalescent COVID-19. Both conserved end residues are part of each CDR3. D genes are given only for firm matches. Size values are once, few and many counts, or a class for expanded clones, and some rows have none.

D: .
size: .
V: TRBV11-3
J: TRBJ2-3
DNA: TGTGCCAGCAGCTTAGATCTGGAGGATACGCAGTATTTT
CDR3: CASSLDLEDTQYF

D: TRBD1
size: .
V: TRBV7-2
J: TRBJ2-7
DNA: TGTGCCAGCAGCCCCTGGGACAGGGCCTACGAGCAGTACTTC
CDR3: CASSPWDRAYEQYF

D: .
size: .
V: TRBV28
J: TRBJ2-7
DNA: TGTGCCAGCAGTTTACGGGGGCTCGGGACTAAGGCCTACGAGCAGTACTTC
CDR3: CASSLRGLGTKAYEQYF

D: TRBD1
size: .
V: TRBV2
J: TRBJ1-5
DNA: TGTGCCAGCAGTCGGACAGGGGATCAGCCCCAGCATTTT
CDR3: CASSRTGDQPQHF

D: .
size: .
V: TRBV3-1/TRBV3-2
J: TRBJ1-2
DNA: TGTGCCAGCAGCTCCTCTGGGGGGGACCCCCCAGGGGGCTACACCTTC
CDR3: CASSSSGGDPPGGYTF

D: TRBD1
size: .
V: TRBV10-3
J: TRBJ2-7
DNA: TGTGCCATCAGTGAGCCTTGGGGTGCAGGGGGCTACGAGCAGTACTTC
CDR3: CAISEPWGAGGYEQYF

D: .
size: .
V: TRBV2
J: TRBJ2-1
DNA: TGTGCCAGCAGTATGTCTTCGGAGCAGTTCTTC
CDR3: CASSMSSEQFF

D: .
size: once
V: TRBV5-6
J: TRBJ2-7
DNA: TGTGCCAGCAGCAGGACGACTAGGGAATCCTACGAGCAGTACTTC
CDR3: CASSRTTRESYEQYF

D: .
size: .
V: TRBV2
J: TRBJ2-7
DNA: TGTGCCAGCATATCGGAGGGTACCTACGAGCAGTACTTC
CDR3: CASISEGTYEQYF

D: .
size: .
V: TRBV6-6
J: TRBJ2-5
DNA: TGTGCCAGTAAACGGGCGGAGGGGGGGTACCAAGAGACCCAGTACTTC
CDR3: CASKRAEGGYQETQYF

D: .
size: .
V: TRBV25-1
J: TRBJ1-2
DNA: TGTGCCAGCAGTCCCGGGACACTCTATGGCTACACCTTC
CDR3: CASSPGTLYGYTF

D: .
size: .
V: TRBV7-8
J: TRBJ1-1
DNA: TGTGCCAGCAGCCCCCGACGGGGAATGAACACTGAAGCTTTCTTT
CDR3: CASSPRRGMNTEAFF

D: TRBD1
size: .
V: TRBV24-1
J: TRBJ2-7
DNA: TGTGCCACCGGACACAGGGGATCTGACGAGCAGTACTTC
CDR3: CATGHRGSDEQYF

D: TRBD1
size: .
V: TRBV30
J: TRBJ1-2
DNA: TGTGCCTGGAGCGGTTTGGGACAGGGGCTGCTTGCGGACGGCTACACCTTC
CDR3: CAWSGLGQGLLADGYTF

D: .
size: .
V: TRBV20-1
J: TRBJ2-1
DNA: TGCAGTGCTAGCGTCAATGAGCAGTTCTTC
CDR3: CSASVNEQFF

D: .
size: .
V: TRBV20-1
J: TRBJ2-3
DNA: TGCAGTGCTAGTCCGACGGGAGATACGCAGTATTTT
CDR3: CSASPTGDTQYF

D: TRBD1
size: .
V: TRBV7-2
J: TRBJ1-6
DNA: TGTGCCAGCAGCTTCGACAGGGGAGGAAATTCACCCCTCCACTTT
CDR3: CASSFDRGGNSPLHF

D: TRBD1
size: .
V: TRBV15
J: TRBJ1-5
DNA: TGTGCCACCAGCAGAGATCGCGGGGACAGGCCAAATCAGCCCCAGCATTTT
CDR3: CATSRDRGDRPNQPQHF

D: .
size: .
V: TRBV5-5
J: TRBJ1-4
DNA: TGTGCCAGCAGCTTGAGTTTGGGGCGTAATGAAAAACTGTTTTTT
CDR3: CASSLSLGRNEKLFF

D: TRBD1
size: once
V: TRBV2
J: TRBJ2-1
DNA: TGTGCCAGCAGTGAAGAGACAGGGGGCAAGAATGAGCAGTTCTTC
CDR3: CASSEETGGKNEQFF

D: .
size: .
V: TRBV7-8
J: TRBJ1-2
DNA: TGTGCCAGCAGCTTGGGCAGGGGCCTCTATGGCTACACCTTC
CDR3: CASSLGRGLYGYTF

D: .
size: .
V: TRBV7-3
J: TRBJ2-3
DNA: TGTGCCAGCAGCCGGGGGAGCACAGATACGCAGTATTTT
CDR3: CASSRGSTDTQYF

D: .
size: .
V: TRBV7-8
J: TRBJ2-2
DNA: TGTGCCAGCAGAAGCATGCCCTCAGGGGTTAGCACCGGGGAGCTGTTTTTT
CDR3: CASRSMPSGVSTGELFF

D: .
size: once
V: TRBV29-1
J: TRBJ1-1
DNA: TGCAGCGTCAGGACAGACCACACTGAAGCTTTCTTT
CDR3: CSVRTDHTEAFF

D: .
size: .
V: TRBV24-1
J: TRBJ2-1
DNA: TGTGCCACCAACCCCTCCAGCGGCAATGAGCAGTTCTTC
CDR3: CATNPSSGNEQFF

D: .
size: once
V: TRBV27
J: TRBJ1-4
DNA: TGTGCCAGCAGTCCTTATCGGACAAATGAAAAACTGTTTTTT
CDR3: CASSPYRTNEKLFF

D: .
size: .
V: TRBV6-5
J: TRBJ2-7
DNA: TGTGCCAGCAGCTCCGACGGGAGCTCCTACGAGCAGTACTTC
CDR3: CASSSDGSSYEQYF

D: .
size: .
V: TRBV28
J: TRBJ1-1
DNA: TGTGCCAGCAGTTTAGGGGGGGCTCGCACTGAAGCTTTCTTT
CDR3: CASSLGGARTEAFF

D: .
size: .
V: TRBV19
J: TRBJ1-5
DNA: TGTGCCAGTAGTCCGGACACGGCACGGGGGACCCAGCATTTT
CDR3: CASSPDTARGTQHF

D: .
size: .
V: TRBV18
J: TRBJ2-5
DNA: TGTGCCAGCTCACCAAATACACCCGCACAAGAGACCCAGTACTTC
CDR3: CASSPNTPAQETQYF

D: .
size: once
V: TRBV11-2
J: TRBJ2-1
DNA: TGTGCCAGCAGCTTAGCGCCCGGGACACCTCTGAATGAGCAGTTCTTC
CDR3: CASSLAPGTPLNEQFF

D: .
size: .
V: TRBV18
J: TRBJ1-2
DNA: TGTGCCAGCTCACCACCCGACAGCTACTATGGCTACACCTTC
CDR3: CASSPPDSYYGYTF

D: TRBD2
size: .
V: TRBV6-5
J: TRBJ2-1
DNA: TGTGCCAGCAGGACGACCGGGACTAGATACAATGAGCAGTTCTTC
CDR3: CASRTTGTRYNEQFF

D: TRBD2
size: once
V: TRBV2
J: TRBJ2-2
DNA: TGTGCCAGCAGTACGACTAGCGGGAACACCGGGGAGCTGTTTTTT
CDR3: CASSTTSGNTGELFF

D: TRBD2
size: .
V: TRBV28
J: TRBJ2-7
DNA: TGTGCCACCCGACTAGCGGGACTTTCCTACGAGCAGTACTTC
CDR3: CATRLAGLSYEQYF

D: .
size: .
V: TRBV11-3
J: TRBJ2-5
DNA: TGTGCCAGCAGCCGGGGTCACGGGGAGACCCAGTACTTC
CDR3: CASSRGHGETQYF

D: TRBD1
size: .
V: TRBV28
J: TRBJ1-2
DNA: TGTGCCAGCAGTTTGGCCGGGACAGGGGTCCCCTATGGCTACACCTTC
CDR3: CASSLAGTGVPYGYTF

D: .
size: few
V: TRBV19
J: TRBJ1-1
DNA: TGTGCCAGTAGTATACGGGGAGGGGACACTGAAGCTTTCTTT
CDR3: CASSIRGGDTEAFF

D: TRBD1
size: .
V: TRBV28
J: TRBJ1-2
DNA: TGTGCCAGCAGTCCAGGGGGCGCGGACTATGGCTACACCTTC
CDR3: CASSPGGADYGYTF

D: TRBD1
size: .
V: TRBV5-5
J: TRBJ2-7
DNA: TGTGCCAGCAGCTTCTCCGGGACAGGGATCTACGAGCAGTACTTC
CDR3: CASSFSGTGIYEQYF